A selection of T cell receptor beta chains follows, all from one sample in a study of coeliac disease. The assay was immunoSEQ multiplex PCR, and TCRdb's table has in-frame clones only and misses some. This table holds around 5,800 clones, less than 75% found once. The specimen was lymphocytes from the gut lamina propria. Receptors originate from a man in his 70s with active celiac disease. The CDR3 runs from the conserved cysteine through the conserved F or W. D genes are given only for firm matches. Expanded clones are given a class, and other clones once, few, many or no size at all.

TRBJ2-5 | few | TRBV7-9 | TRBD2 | TGTGCCAGCAGCTTAGAAGTGGCGGGGGATAAGACCCAGTACTTC | CASSLEVAGDKTQYF
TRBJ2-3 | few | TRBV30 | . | TGTGCCTCCTCCCCCGGGGTAGGGTCGAGCACAGATACGCAGTATTTT | CASSPGVGSSTDTQYF
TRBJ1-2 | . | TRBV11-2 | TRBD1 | TGTGCCAGCAGCTTACAACTAGACAGGGGAAACTATGGCTACACCTTC | CASSLQLDRGNYGYTF
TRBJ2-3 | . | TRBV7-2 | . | TGTGCCAGCAGCTTCGGACATTCAGATACGCAGTATTTT | CASSFGHSDTQYF
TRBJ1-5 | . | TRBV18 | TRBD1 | TGTGCCAGCTCACCACGACAGGGGGCAGAAAGCAATCAGCCCCAGCATTTT | CASSPRQGAESNQPQHF
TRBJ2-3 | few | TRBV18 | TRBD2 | TGTGCCAGCTCACGTAGCGGGAGGGAGTCGACGCAGTATTTT | CASSRSGRESTQYF
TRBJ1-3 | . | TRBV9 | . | TGTGCCAGCAGCGGGGGGTTGGTCGGACAGCGCTCTGGAAACACCATATATTTT | CASSGGLVGQRSGNTIYF
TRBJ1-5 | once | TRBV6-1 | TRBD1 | TGTGCCAGCATTAGGGACAGGGTTGTTAATCAGCCCCAGCATTTT | CASIRDRVVNQPQHF
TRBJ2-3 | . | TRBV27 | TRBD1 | TGTGCCAGCAGTCGATGGACAGGGAGAGATACGCAGTATTTT | CASSRWTGRDTQYF
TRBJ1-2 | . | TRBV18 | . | TGTGCCAGCTCCCAAGGGAGGGACTATGGCTACACCTTC | CASSQGRDYGYTF
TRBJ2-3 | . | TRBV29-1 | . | TGCAGCGTTGGCGGGACCAGCACAGATACGCAGTATTTT | CSVGGTSTDTQYF
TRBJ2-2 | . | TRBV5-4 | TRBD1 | TGTGCCAGCAGCTTGGCAAGGACAGGGGGTTTCACCGGGGAGCTGTTTTTT | CASSLARTGGFTGELFF
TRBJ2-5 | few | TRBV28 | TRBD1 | TGTGCCAGCAGTTCATCGGGACAGGGAGTAGAGACCCAGTACTTC | CASSSSGQGVETQYF
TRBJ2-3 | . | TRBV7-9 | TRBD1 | TGTGCCAGCAGCCCTAAGACAGGGTGGGCCACAGATACGCAGTATTTT | CASSPKTGWATDTQYF
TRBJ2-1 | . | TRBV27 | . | TGTGCCAGCACTCGCCCCGGGGGTACCAATGAGCAGTTCTTC | CASTRPGGTNEQFF
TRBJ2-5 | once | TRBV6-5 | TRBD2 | TGTGCCAGCACCTCAGCGGGAGCTACCCAAGAGACCCAGTACTTC | CASTSAGATQETQYF
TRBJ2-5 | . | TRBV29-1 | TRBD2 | TGCAGCGTTGACCCACGGTCTAGCGGTGGCGAGACCCAGTACTTC | CSVDPRSSGGETQYF
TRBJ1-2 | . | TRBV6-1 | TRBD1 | TGTGCCAGCAGTGCCCGTTTACAGGGGGACTATGGCTACACCTTC | CASSARLQGDYGYTF
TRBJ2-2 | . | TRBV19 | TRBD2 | TGTGCCAGTAGTATGGGCGGGAGTGGGGCCGGGGAGCTGTTTTTT | CASSMGGSGAGELFF
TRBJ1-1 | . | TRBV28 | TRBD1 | TGTGCCAGCGGCCAGGGGGGTTACTTAATTGGCACTGAAGCTTTCTTT | CASGQGGYLIGTEAFF
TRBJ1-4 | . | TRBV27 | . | TGTGCCATCTCTCCCGGGGCTAATGAAAAACTGTTTTTT | CAISPGANEKLFF
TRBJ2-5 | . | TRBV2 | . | TGTGCCAGCAAGCCTCAGGCGGGGTCTCAAGAGACCCAGTACTTC | CASKPQAGSQETQYF
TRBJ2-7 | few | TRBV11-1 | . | TGTGCCAGCAGCCTCTACTTAGCAGACAGATCCTACGAGCAGTACTTC | CASSLYLADRSYEQYF
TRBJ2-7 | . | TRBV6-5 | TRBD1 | TGTGCCAGCAGGAAGGGACAGACCTACGAGCAGTACTTC | CASRKGQTYEQYF
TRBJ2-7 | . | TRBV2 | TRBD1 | TGTGCCAGCAGTGGAGCCTATGGTCAGGGGGCTGTTTACGAGCAGTACTTC | CASSGAYGQGAVYEQYF
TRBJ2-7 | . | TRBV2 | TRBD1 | TGTGCCAGCGGGGGACAGGGCTACGAGCAGTACTTC | CASGGQGYEQYF
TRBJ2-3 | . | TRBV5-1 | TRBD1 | TGCGCCAGCAGCATCGGACAGGGGGTTGTAGATACGCAGTATTTT | CASSIGQGVVDTQYF
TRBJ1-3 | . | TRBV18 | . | TGTGCCAGCTCACCAGTCAGCGCTCTCCCTGGAAACACCATATATTTT | CASSPVSALPGNTIYF
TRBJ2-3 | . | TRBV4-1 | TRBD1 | TGCGCCAGCAGCCCACAGGGGGCATTAAGCACAGATACGCAGTATTTT | CASSPQGALSTDTQYF
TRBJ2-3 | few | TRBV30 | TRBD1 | TGTGCCTGGAACGCCGGGACAGGGGGCGCAGATACGCAGTATTTT | CAWNAGTGGADTQYF
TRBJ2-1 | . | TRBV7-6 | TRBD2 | TGTGCCAGCAGCTTCAGCCTGGCTAGCGGGAGAGGGGCTTACAATGAGCAGTTCTTC | CASSFSLASGRGAYNEQFF
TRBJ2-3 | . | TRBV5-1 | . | TGCGCCAGCAGCTTGGAAGAGACAAGCACAGATACGCAGTATTTT | CASSLEETSTDTQYF
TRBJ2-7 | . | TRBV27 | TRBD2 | TGTGCCAGCAGTCCGAGCGGGACCTATTACGAGCAGTACTTC | CASSPSGTYYEQYF
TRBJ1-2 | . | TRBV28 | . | TGTGCCAGCAGCAGGCAGAACTATGGCTACACCTTC | CASSRQNYGYTF
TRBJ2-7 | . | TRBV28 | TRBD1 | TGTGCCAGCAGTTTACCCCTGACAGGGAAGAGGGAGCAGTACTTC | CASSLPLTGKREQYF
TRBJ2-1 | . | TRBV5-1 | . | TGCGCCAGCAAGATACAAGTGACGGGCAATGAGCAGTTCTTC | CASKIQVTGNEQFF
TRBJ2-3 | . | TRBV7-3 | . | TGTGCCAGCAGCTTAAGAGCCAGAGGTACGCAGTATTTT | CASSLRARGTQYF
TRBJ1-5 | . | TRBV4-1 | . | TGCGCCAGCAGCCAAGCAGCGGGCAATCAGCCCCAGCATTTT | CASSQAAGNQPQHF
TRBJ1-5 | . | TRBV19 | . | TGTGCCAGTAGTTTTTCGGGGAACAATCAGCCCCAGCATTTT | CASSFSGNNQPQHF
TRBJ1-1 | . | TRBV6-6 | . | TGTGCCAGCAGCCCCCTCCGGGGTGGCGGCACTGAAGCTTTCTTT | CASSPLRGGGTEAFF
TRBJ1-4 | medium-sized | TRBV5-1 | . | TGCGCCAGCAGCTTAGCGTCAGCTACAACTAATGAAAAACTGTTTTTT | CASSLASATTNEKLFF
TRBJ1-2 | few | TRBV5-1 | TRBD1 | TGCGCCAGCAGGGATCCGGGACAGGCTAACTATGGCTACACCTTC | CASRDPGQANYGYTF
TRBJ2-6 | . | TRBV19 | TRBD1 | TGTGCCAGTAGCAGGGGGTCTGGGGCCAACGTCCTGACTTTC | CASSRGSGANVLTF
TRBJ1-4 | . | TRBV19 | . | TGTGCCAGTAGTCCCCTACCATGGGGGCTGGGTGAAAAACTGTTTTTT | CASSPLPWGLGEKLFF
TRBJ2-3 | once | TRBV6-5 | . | TGTGCCAGCAGTCTACAGGGGACTAGCACAGATACGCAGTATTTT | CASSLQGTSTDTQYF
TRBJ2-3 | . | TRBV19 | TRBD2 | TGTGCCAGTAGTATGGGGGTTTGGACTAGCGGTAGCACAGATACGCAGTATTTT | CASSMGVWTSGSTDTQYF
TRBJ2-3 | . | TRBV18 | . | TGTGCCAGCTCACCACCCCAGGGGCCCCTGACAGATACGCAGTATTTT | CASSPPQGPLTDTQYF
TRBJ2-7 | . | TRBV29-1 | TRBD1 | TGCAGCGCCCAGGGACAGGGGGCCTACGAGCAGTACTTC | CSAQGQGAYEQYF
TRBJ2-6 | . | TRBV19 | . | TGTGCCAGTAGTATCGTCTCTGGGGCCAACGTCCTGACTTTC | CASSIVSGANVLTF
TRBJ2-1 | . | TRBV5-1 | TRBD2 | TGCGCCAGCAGCTTTTCTACGGGGGGGTTTAGTAATGAGCAGTTCTTC | CASSFSTGGFSNEQFF
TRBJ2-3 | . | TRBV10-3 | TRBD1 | TGTGCCATCAGTTCGACAGGGGGCCTCACAGATACGCAGTATTTT | CAISSTGGLTDTQYF
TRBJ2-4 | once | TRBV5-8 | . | TGTGCCAGCAGCTTGGGGGGGCGCAGGGAAAACATTCAGTACTTC | CASSLGGRRENIQYF
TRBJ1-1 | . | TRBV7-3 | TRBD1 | TGTGCCAGCAGCTTAAGGAGGGCAGGGGGTGCTGAAGCTTTCTTT | CASSLRRAGGAEAFF
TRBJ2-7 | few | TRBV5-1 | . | TGCGCCAGCAGCTTGGGTCCTGGCTTGTACGAGCAGTACTTC | CASSLGPGLYEQYF
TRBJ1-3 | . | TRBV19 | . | TGTGCCAGTAGTAGACAAAACTCTGGAAACACCATATATTTT | CASSRQNSGNTIYF
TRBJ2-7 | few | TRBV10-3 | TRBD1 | TGTGCCATCAGCCAGGGGGCTGTCTACGAGCAGTACTTC | CAISQGAVYEQYF
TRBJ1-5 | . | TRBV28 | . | TGTGCCAGCAGAGATAACAGGGCTAGCAATCAGCCCCAGCATTTT | CASRDNRASNQPQHF
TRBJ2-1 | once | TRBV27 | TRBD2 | TGTGCCAGCAGTTTAAACCCCCGGGACTACTTAGTCCATGAGCAGTTCTTC | CASSLNPRDYLVHEQFF
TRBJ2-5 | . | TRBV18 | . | TGTGCCAGCTCACCACCGGAGGCTAGACAGACCCAGTACTTC | CASSPPEARQTQYF
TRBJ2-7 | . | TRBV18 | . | TGTGCCAGCTCACCACCTCCGAGACAGGCTACCTCCTACGAGCAGTACTTC | CASSPPPRQATSYEQYF